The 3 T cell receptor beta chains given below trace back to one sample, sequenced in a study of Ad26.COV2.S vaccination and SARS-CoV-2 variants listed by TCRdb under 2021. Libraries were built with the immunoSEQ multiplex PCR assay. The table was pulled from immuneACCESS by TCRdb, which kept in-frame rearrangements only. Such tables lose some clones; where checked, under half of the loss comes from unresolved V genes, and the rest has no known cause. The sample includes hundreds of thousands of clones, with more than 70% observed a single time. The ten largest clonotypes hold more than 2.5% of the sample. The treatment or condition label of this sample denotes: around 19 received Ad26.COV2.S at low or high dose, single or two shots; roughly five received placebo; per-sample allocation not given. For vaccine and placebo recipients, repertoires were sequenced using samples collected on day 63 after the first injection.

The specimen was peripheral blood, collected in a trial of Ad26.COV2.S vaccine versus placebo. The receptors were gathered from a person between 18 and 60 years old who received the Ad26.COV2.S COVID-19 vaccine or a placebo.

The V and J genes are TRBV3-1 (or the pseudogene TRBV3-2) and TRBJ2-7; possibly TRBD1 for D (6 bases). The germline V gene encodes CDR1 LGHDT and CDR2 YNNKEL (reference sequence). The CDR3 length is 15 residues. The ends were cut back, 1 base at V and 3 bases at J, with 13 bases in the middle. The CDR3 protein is CASSQAPQGSYEQYF. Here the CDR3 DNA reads TGTGCCAGCAGCCAAGCCCCACAGGGTAGCTACGAGCAGTACTTC.

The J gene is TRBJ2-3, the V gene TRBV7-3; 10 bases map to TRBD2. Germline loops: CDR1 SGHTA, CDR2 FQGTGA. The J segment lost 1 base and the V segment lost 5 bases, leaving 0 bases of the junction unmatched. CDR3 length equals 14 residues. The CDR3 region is CASSLAGGTDTQYF. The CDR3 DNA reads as TGTGCCAGCAGCCTAGCGGGGGGCACAGATACGCAGTATTTT.

The CDR3 loop reads CASSRGTGDNYGYTF. The CDR3 DNA sequence: TGTGCCAGCAGCAGAGGGACAGGGGATAACTATGGCTACACCTTC. This rearrangement joins TRBV6-5 to TRBJ1-2; 10 bases line up with TRBD1. The CDR3 is 15 amino acids. From germline, CDR1 is MNHEY and CDR2 SVGAGI. V shed 6 bases, J shed 1 base, and the junction held 5 bases outside the gene matches.